These 7 T cell receptor beta chains came from one sample sequenced in a study of OX40 agonist ivuxolimab in advanced cancers. Generated by immunoSEQ multiplex PCR, the TCRdb table keeps only in-frame clones and is missing some. The sample holds about 69,000 clones, around 87% seen once. Sequenced material: CD4+ or CD8+ T cells sorted from blood, taken in a trial of the OX40 agonist ivuxolimab. These receptors all stem from an adult with an advanced solid tumor such as melanoma, head and neck, liver or kidney cancer.

This clone has just one count. This chain connects TRBV5-1 to TRBJ2-5; D might be TRBD2 (5 bases). The CDR3 has 14 residues. The germline V and J ends were trimmed by 2 bases and 0 bases, with 8 bases remaining between them. The germline V gene has CDR1 SGHRS and CDR2 YFSETQ. CDR3 DNA: TGCGCCAGCAGCTTAGACGGGAACCAAGAGACCCAGTACTTC. Translated, it gives CASSLDGNQETQYF.

This chain links TRBV4-1 with TRBJ2-1; D is undetermined. With 4 bases removed from V and 7 bases from J, the gap between germline ends came to 11 bases. Germline V lookup: CDR1 MGHRA, CDR2 YSYEKL. This CDR3 has 13 amino acids. For the CDR3, the DNA is TGCGCCAGCAGCCTCCAGGTTTGGAATGAGCAGTTCTTC. Translated, it gives CASSLQVWNEQFF.

This clone is medium-sized within its sample. V and J are TRBV7-2 and TRBJ1-4; possibly TRBD1 for D (6 bases). Germline CDR1 SGHTA, CDR2 FQGNSA. With 5 bases removed from V and 4 bases from J, the gap between germline ends came to 8 bases. The CDR3 sequence is 13 residues long. CDR3 nucleotide sequence: TGTGCCAGCAGCAAGGGGGTTAATGAAAAACTGTTTTTT. Its translation is CASSKGVNEKLFF.

The rearrangement uses TRBV7-2 and TRBJ1-2, with 7 bases lining up with TRBD1. V was clipped by 0 bases and J by 0 bases; unmatched bases: 1. Germline V lookup: CDR1 SGHTA, CDR2 FQGNSA. This CDR3 region has 15 residues. CDR3 sequence (DNA): TGTGCCAGCAGCTTAGCCGGGACAGCTAACTATGGCTACACCTTC. Its protein is CASSLAGTANYGYTF.

J is TRBJ2-5 and V is TRBV5-1; the D call may be TRBD1 or TRBD2 (6 bases each). Trimming pared 4 bases from V and 5 bases from J, leaving 15 bases between. Germline CDR1 SGHRS, CDR2 YFSETQ. This CDR3 is built from 14 residues. The CDR3 DNA follows: TGCGCCAGCAGCGCAGGGGAGGACGAGGAGACCCAGTACTTC. It codes for CASSAGEDEETQYF.

The chain couples TRBV4-3 to TRBJ1-3; a weak D match, TRBD1 (6 bases). Germline lookup yields CDR1 LGHNA and CDR2 YSLEER. V lost 3 bases and J 0 bases, leaving 9 bases between the germline ends. The CDR3 is 15 amino acids. Here the CDR3 DNA reads TGCGCCAGCAGCCAGAGGGGGGGCTCTGGAAACACCATATATTTT. This translates into CASSQRGGSGNTIYF.

The genes are TRBV9 and TRBJ2-3, with TRBD2 matching 14 bases. CDR3 length: 15 amino acids. With 0 bases clipped from V and 9 bases from J, the junction kept 3 bases outside the gene matches. CDR1 and CDR2 from the germline V gene are SGDLS and YYNGEE. The CDR3: CASSVGTSGRNTQYF. The CDR3 coding sequence is TGTGCCAGCAGCGTAGGGACTAGCGGGAGGAACACGCAGTATTTT.